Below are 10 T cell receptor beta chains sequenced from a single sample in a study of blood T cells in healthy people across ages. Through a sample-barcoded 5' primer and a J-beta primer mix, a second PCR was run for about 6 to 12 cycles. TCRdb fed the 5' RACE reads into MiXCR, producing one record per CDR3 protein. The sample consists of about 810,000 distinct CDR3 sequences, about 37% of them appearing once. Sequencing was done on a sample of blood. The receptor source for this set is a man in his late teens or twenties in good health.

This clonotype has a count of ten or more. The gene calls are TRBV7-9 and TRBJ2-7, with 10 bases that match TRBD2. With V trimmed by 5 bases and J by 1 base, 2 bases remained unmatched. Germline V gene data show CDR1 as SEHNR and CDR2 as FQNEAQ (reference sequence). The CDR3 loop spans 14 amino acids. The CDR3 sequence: CASSRTSGSYEQYF. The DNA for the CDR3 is TGTGCCAGCAGCCGGACTAGCGGATCCTACGAGCAGTACTTC. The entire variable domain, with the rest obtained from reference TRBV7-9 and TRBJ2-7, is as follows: DTGVSQNPRHKITKRGQNVTFRCDPISEHNRLYWYRQTLGQGPEFLTYFQNEAQLEKSRLLSDRFSAERPKGSFSTLEIQRTEQGDSAMYLCASSRTSGSYEQYFGPGTRLTVT.

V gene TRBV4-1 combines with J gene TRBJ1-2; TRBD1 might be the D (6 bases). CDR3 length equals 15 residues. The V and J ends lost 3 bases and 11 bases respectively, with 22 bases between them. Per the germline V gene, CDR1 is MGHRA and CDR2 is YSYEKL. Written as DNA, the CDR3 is TGCGCCAGCAGCCAGATAGCGCGGACAGTTAAAAGGTACACCTTC. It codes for CASSQIARTVKRYTF.

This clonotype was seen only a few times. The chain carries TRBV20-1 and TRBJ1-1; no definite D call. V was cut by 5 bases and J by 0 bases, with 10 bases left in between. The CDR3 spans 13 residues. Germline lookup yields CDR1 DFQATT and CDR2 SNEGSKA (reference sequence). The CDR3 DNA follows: TGCAGTGCTCCCGACGGACTGAACACTGAAGCTTTCTTT. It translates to CSAPDGLNTEAFF.

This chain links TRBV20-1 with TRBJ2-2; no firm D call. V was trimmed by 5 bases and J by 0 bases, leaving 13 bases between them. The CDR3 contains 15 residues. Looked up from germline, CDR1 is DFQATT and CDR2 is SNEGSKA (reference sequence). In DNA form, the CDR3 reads TGCAGTGCTCAACCCCCTTCGCCGAACACCGGGGAGCTGTTTTTT. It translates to CSAQPPSPNTGELFF.

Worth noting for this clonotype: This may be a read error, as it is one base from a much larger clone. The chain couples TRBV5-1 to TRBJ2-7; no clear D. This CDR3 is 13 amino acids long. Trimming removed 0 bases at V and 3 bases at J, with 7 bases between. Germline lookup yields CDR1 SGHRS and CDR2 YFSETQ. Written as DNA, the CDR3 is TGCGCCAGCAGCTTGGACAGCTTCTACGAGCAGTACTTC. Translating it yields CASSLDSFYEQYF.

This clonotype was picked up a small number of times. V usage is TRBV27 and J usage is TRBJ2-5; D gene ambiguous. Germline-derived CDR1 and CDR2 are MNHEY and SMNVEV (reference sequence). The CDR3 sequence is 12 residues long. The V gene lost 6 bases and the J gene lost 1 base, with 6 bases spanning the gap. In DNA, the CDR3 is TGTGCCAGCAGGGATCCCCAAGAGACCCAGTACTTC. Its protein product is CASRDPQETQYF.

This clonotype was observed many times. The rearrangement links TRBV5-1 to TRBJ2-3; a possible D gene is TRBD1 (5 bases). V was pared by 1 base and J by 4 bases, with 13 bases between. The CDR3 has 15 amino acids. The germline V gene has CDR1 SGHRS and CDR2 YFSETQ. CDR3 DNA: TGCGCCAGCAGCTTGAACGACAGAAACGCAGATACGCAGTATTTT. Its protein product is CASSLNDRNADTQYF.

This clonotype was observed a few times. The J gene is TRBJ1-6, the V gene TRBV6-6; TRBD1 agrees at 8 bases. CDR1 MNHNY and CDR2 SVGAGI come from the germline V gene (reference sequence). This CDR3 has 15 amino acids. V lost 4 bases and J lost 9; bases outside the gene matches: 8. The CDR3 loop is CASSWDDRGSSPLHF. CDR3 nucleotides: TGTGCCAGCAGTTGGGACGACAGGGGAAGTTCACCCCTCCACTTT.

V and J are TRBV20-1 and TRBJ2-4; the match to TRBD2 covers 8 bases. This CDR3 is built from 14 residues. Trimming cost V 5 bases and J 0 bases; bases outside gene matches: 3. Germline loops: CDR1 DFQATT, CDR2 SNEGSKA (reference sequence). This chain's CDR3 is CSAYGGGAKNIQYF. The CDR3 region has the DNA TGCAGTGCTTACGGGGGGGGAGCCAAAAACATTCAGTACTTC.

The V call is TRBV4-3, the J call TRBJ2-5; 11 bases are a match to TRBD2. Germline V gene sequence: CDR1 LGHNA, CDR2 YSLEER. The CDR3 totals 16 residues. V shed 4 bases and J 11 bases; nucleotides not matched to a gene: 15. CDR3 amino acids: CASSLLAGGTYNEQYF. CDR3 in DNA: TGCGCCAGCAGCCTCTTAGCGGGGGGGACCTACAATGAGCAGTACTTC.